This note documents a single TCR beta chain sequence. This sample stems from a study of T cell changes during pregnancy in multiple sclerosis. Clones were read by immunoSEQ multiplex PCR, and TCRdb kept only the in-frame ones, dropping some. The sample has roughly 69,000 clones, approximately 90% seen once. Germline CDR1 is MNHEY and CDR2 is SVGAGI. This CDR3 has 14 amino acids. The V end lost 2 bases, the J end lost 7 bases, and 15 bases lay between the germline ends. The input for sequencing was peripheral blood, taken in the second trimester of pregnancy. The chain links TRBV6-5 to TRBJ2-7, with D perhaps TRBD2 (6 bases). This sequence was found in a female donor with multiple sclerosis, enrolled in a pregnancy study. CDR3 nucleotides: TGTGCCAGCAGTTACGGGGGGAGAACAGAGGAGCAGTACTTC. It translates to CASSYGGRTEEQYF.